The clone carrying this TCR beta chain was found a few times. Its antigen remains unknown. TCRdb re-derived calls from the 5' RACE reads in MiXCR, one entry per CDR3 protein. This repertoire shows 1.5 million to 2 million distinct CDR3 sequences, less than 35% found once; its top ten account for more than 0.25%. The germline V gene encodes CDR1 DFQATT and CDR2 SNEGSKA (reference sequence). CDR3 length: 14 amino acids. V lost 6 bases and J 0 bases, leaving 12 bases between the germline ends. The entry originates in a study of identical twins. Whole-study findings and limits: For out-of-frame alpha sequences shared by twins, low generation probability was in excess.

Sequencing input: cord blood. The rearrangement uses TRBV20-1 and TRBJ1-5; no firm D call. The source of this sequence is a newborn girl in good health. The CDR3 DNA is TGCAGTGCACTAGGGCCTTATAGCAATCAGCCCCAGCATTTT. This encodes CSALGPYSNQPQHF.